This TCR beta chain is from a study of T cells after somatic rescue of genetic block. The CDR3 is 15 residues long. Trimming removed 0 bases at V and 3 bases at J, with 12 bases between. CDR1 and CDR2 (germline): SNHLY, FYNNEI. The repertoire was sequenced with immunoSEQ multiplex PCR; TCRdb's copy has only in-frame clones and lacks some. The repertoire holds roughly 11,000 clones, about four fifths seen once, with approximately 8% in the top ten. The source is a boy aged 5-17 years. The J gene is TRBJ2-7, the V gene TRBV2; D is unresolved. The sequenced sample was peripheral blood mononuclear cells (PBMCs). In DNA form, the CDR3 reads TGTGCCAGCAGTGAAGCGCTTGAGATCTTCTACGAGCAGTACTTC. It codes for CASSEALEIFYEQYF.